This T cell receptor beta chain derives from a study of molecular identifiers for immune sequencing clone quantification. V lost 3 bases to trimming and J lost 4 bases; unmatched junction nucleotides: 11. The CDR3 covers 16 residues. Germline CDR1 SGHRS, CDR2 YFSETQ. TCRdb reprocessed the PCR reads via MiXCR and lists one record per CDR3 protein. In the table there are 300,000 to 350,000 distinct CDR3 sequences, about a fifth of which are singletons. This clonotype was recorded a few times. CD8+CD4-CCR7+CD45RA+ cells were sorted as naive CD8 T cells. The source is a human donor in good health. Some libraries in this study had Jurkat cell RNA spiked in. Sequenced input: naive CD8+ T cells from blood, with Jurkat cell RNA spiked in. The subset here: FACS-sorted CD8+CD4-CCR7+CD45RA+ naive T cells. The chain employs TRBV5-1 and TRBJ2-3, with TRBD2 identical over 7 bases. For the CDR3, the DNA is TGCGCCAGCAGCTGGGGGAGAAGCGGGAACGCAGATACGCAGTATTTT. Its translation: CASSWGRSGNADTQYF.